The sequence of this T cell receptor (beta chain) was determined in a study of early T cells in non-severe SARS-CoV-2 infection. V was shortened by 7 bases and J by 4 bases, with 8 bases between the two germline ends. CDR3 length equals 12 residues. Germline CDR1 and CDR2: SNHLY and FYNNEI. Unique molecular identifiers tagged individual cDNA molecules. TCRdb analysed the 5' RACE reads with MiXCR anew, one entry per CDR3 protein. Among approximately 45,000 distinct CDR3 sequences listed, roughly 7.1% were seen once. The receptor's source is an adult who was a healthcare worker with PCR-confirmed SARS-CoV-2 infection or an uninfected control (not recorded which). This chain connects TRBV2 to TRBJ2-1; TRBD1 is a possible D gene (6 bases). Sequencing was performed on whole blood. CDR3 in amino acids: CASTTGYNEQFF. The CDR3 DNA reads as TGTGCCAGCACCACAGGGTACAATGAGCAGTTCTTC.